The 27 T cell receptor beta chains reported below all come from one sample, sequenced in a study of T cell responses to AZD1222 COVID-19 vaccine (dated by TCRdb to the early 2020s). Libraries were constructed by the immunoSEQ multiplex PCR assay. TCRdb holds this immuneACCESS table with in-frame rearrangements only. Some clones are missing; in checked studies, unresolved V genes explain under half, and the rest has no known cause. The sample records about 160,000 clones, around 94% of which are singletons. The ten top clones hold roughly 1.2% of the sample. The time point label of this sample denotes: baseline before first vaccination. Sequencing was performed on peripheral blood, taken on day 0 of AZD1222 vaccination. The receptors stem from an adult in good health.

The V call is TRBV5-1, the J call TRBJ1-1; possible D gene TRBD1, 5 bases. The CDR3 totals 13 residues. The germline V gene has CDR1 SGHRS and CDR2 YFSETQ. Trimming took off 4 bases at V and 4 bases at J, with 11 bases between the two ends. DNA for the CDR3: TGCGCCAGCAGCGAACCAGGGATCACTGAAGCTTTCTTT. Its protein product is CASSEPGITEAFF. The full variable domain, completed using reference TRBV5-1 and TRBJ1-1, is KAGVTQTPRYLIKTRGQQVTLSCSPISGHRSVSWYQQTPGQGLQFLFEYFSETQRNKGNFPGRFSGRQFSNSRSEMNVSTLELGDSALYLCASSEPGITEAFFGQGTRLTVV.

This clone was picked up one time. The V call is TRBV5-1, the J call TRBJ2-2; 7 nucleotides align to TRBD1. The CDR3 has 17 amino acids. The V and J ends lost 5 bases and 0 bases, in that order; junction bases with no gene match: 10. CDR1 and CDR2 from the germline V gene are SGHRS and YFSETQ. The DNA of the CDR3 is TGCGCCAGCAGTCCCTACGACAGGGCCCCGAACACCGGGGAGCTGTTTTTT. Protein: CASSPYDRAPNTGELFF.

The rearrangement uses TRBV7-9 and TRBJ2-3, with TRBD2 identical over 9 bases. Trimming cost V 6 bases and J 1 base; bases outside gene matches: 5. Germline V CDR1 and CDR2: SEHNR, FQNEAQ (reference sequence). The length of the CDR3 is 15 residues. The CDR3 DNA reads as TGTGCCAGCAGAAATTTAGCGGGGGGCACAGATACGCAGTATTTT. This encodes CASRNLAGGTDTQYF.

The chain recombines TRBV6-5 with TRBJ1-1; TRBD1 might be the D (5 bases). Trimming removed 4 bases from V and 8 bases from J, with 11 bases in between. Per germline, CDR1 MNHEY and CDR2 SVGAGI. The CDR3 spans 12 residues. The CDR3 here is CASSWARGEAFF. DNA of the CDR3: TGTGCCAGCAGTTGGGCTAGGGGCGAAGCTTTCTTT.

The rearrangement uses TRBV5-1 and TRBJ2-2; 8 bases match TRBD2. With 1 base clipped from V and 3 bases from J, the junction kept 5 bases outside the gene matches. The CDR3 totals 16 residues. CDR1 SGHRS and CDR2 YFSETQ come from the germline V gene. CDR3 sequence reads: CASSLRLAGDTGELFF. DNA for the CDR3: TGCGCCAGCAGCTTGCGTCTAGCGGGCGACACCGGGGAGCTGTTTTTT.

The J gene is TRBJ2-5, the V gene TRBV5-1; D is perhaps TRBD2 (5 bases). Germline V gene lookup returns CDR1 SGHRS and CDR2 YFSETQ. CDR3 length: 17 residues. V gave up 0 bases and J gave up 0 bases, with 15 bases separating them. CDR3 DNA: TGCGCCAGCAGCTTGGGTTTTAGCGCGATGTACCAAGAGACCCAGTACTTC. Its translation: CASSLGFSAMYQETQYF. The full variable domain, with the rest looked up from reference TRBV5-1 and TRBJ2-5, is KAGVTQTPRYLIKTRGQQVTLSCSPISGHRSVSWYQQTPGQGLQFLFEYFSETQRNKGNFPGRFSGRQFSNSRSEMNVSTLELGDSALYLCASSLGFSAMYQETQYFGPGTRLLVL.

The chain uses TRBV18 and TRBJ2-5, with a weak D call TRBD1 (6 bases). CDR1 KGHSH and CDR2 LQKENI come from the germline V gene. This CDR3 comprises 13 residues. With 3 bases removed from V and 5 bases from J, the gap between germline ends came to 10 bases. The CDR3 DNA reads TGTGCCAGCTCACCGTGGACAGAGGAGACCCAGTACTTC. Residues: CASSPWTEETQYF. The variable domain in full, completed from reference TRBV18 and TRBJ2-5, reads NAGVMQNPRHLVRRRGQEARLRCSPMKGHSHVYWYRQLPEEGLKFMVYLQKENIIDESGMPKERFSAEFPKEGPSILRIQQVVRGDSAAYFCASSPWTEETQYFGPGTRLLVL.

This chain uses TRBV24-1 with TRBJ1-5; 7 nucleotides line up with TRBD1. Germline CDR1 and CDR2: KGHDR and SFDVKD. The CDR3 loop spans 18 amino acids. J was trimmed by 4 bases and V by 3 bases; bases with no gene match: 14. The CDR3 sequence: CATSDRYRGFFGNQPQHF. Here the CDR3 DNA reads TGTGCCACCAGTGATCGTTACAGGGGTTTCTTTGGGAATCAGCCCCAGCATTTT.

The chain employs TRBV28 and TRBJ2-7; D ambiguous. This CDR3 has 14 residues. Germline V gene sequence: CDR1 MDHEN, CDR2 SYDVKM. V shed 5 bases and J shed 2 bases, with 13 bases lying between them. CDR3 bases: TGTGCCAGCAGTCCCCCCGTGCCAGCCTACGAGCAGTACGTC. This encodes CASSPPVPAYEQYV.

This clone was observed once. V is TRBV7-9 and J is TRBJ1-2; possible D gene TRBD1, 6 bases. Trimming removed 5 bases at V and 2 bases at J, with 12 bases between. Germline assignment: CDR1 SEHNR and CDR2 FQNEAQ (reference sequence). The CDR3 has 14 residues. For the CDR3, the DNA is TGTGCCAGCAGCCTGGGACAAAACAACTATGGCTACACCTTC. It codes for CASSLGQNNYGYTF.

The V gene is TRBV20-1, the J gene TRBJ2-7; 7 positions match TRBD2. Germline V gene sequence: CDR1 DFQATT, CDR2 SNEGSKA (reference sequence). CDR3 length: 12 residues. Losses at the gene ends were 3 bases for V and 3 bases for J; bases not matched to a gene: 2. The CDR3 region is CSASRTSYEQYV. The CDR3 DNA follows: TGCAGTGCTAGTCGGACTAGCTACGAGCAGTACGTC.

This clone was found once. V usage is TRBV9 and J usage is TRBJ1-3; D gene uncertain. Germline CDR1 SGDLS, CDR2 YYNGEE. Trimming cost V 4 bases and J 6 bases, with 20 bases left between them. The length of the CDR3 is 16 residues. CDR3 amino acids: CASSRTTTVAENTIYF. CDR3 nucleotide sequence: TGTGCCAGCAGCCGCACCACAACGGTGGCGGAAAACACCATATATTTT.

The CDR3 sequence: CASSFYLAGGTDTQYF. The CDR3 nucleotides are TGCGCCAGCAGCTTCTACCTAGCGGGAGGTACAGATACGCAGTATTTT. The chain employs TRBV5-1 and TRBJ2-3; TRBD2 agrees at 11 bases. Germline V gives CDR1 SGHRS, CDR2 YFSETQ. The V and J ends lost 2 bases and 3 bases, in that order; junction bases with no gene match: 5. The CDR3 has 16 residues. The variable domain in full, completed from reference TRBV5-1 and TRBJ2-3, reads KAGVTQTPRYLIKTRGQQVTLSCSPISGHRSVSWYQQTPGQGLQFLFEYFSETQRNKGNFPGRFSGRQFSNSRSEMNVSTLELGDSALYLCASSFYLAGGTDTQYFGPGTRLTVL.

The chain recombines TRBV5-5 with TRBJ2-3, with D possibly matching TRBD2 (6 bases). The CDR3 runs 14 residues. Deletions cut 5 bases from V and 1 base from J, with 11 bases between. Per the germline V gene, CDR1 is SGHKS and CDR2 is YYEKEE (reference sequence). CDR3 in DNA: TGTGCCAGCAGATCGGGAGCAGGCACAGATACGCAGTATTTT. This translates into CASRSGAGTDTQYF.

The rearrangement joins TRBV19 to TRBJ2-3, with 9 positions matching TRBD1. Trimming removed 3 bases from V and 10 bases from J; junction bases left unmatched: 11. CDR3 length: 15 residues. Germline V gene sequence: CDR1 LNHDA, CDR2 SQIVND (reference sequence). The CDR3 region is CASSIRDREEKAQYF. In nucleotides, the CDR3 is TGTGCCAGTAGTATCCGGGACAGGGAAGAGAAGGCGCAGTATTTT.

The J gene is TRBJ1-6, the V gene TRBV5-1; D unclear. This CDR3 comprises 14 residues. The germline V and J ends were trimmed by 0 bases and 10 bases, with 11 bases remaining between them. In germline, CDR1 is SGHRS, CDR2 YFSETQ. CDR3: CASSLASPWSPLHF. The CDR3 DNA follows: TGCGCCAGCAGCTTGGCCTCGCCTTGGTCACCCCTCCACTTT.

The CDR3 protein is CASSLEGTGLWCEQYV. CDR3 sequence (DNA): TGTGCCAGCAGCTTAGAGGGGACAGGGCTTTGGTGCGAGCAGTACGTC. The rearrangement joins TRBV7-8 to TRBJ2-7, with 9 positions matching TRBD1. The ends lost 1 base at V and 6 bases at J; junction bases unmatched: 10. The germline V gene has CDR1 SGHVS and CDR2 FQNEAQ. This CDR3 spans 16 amino acids.

The gene calls are TRBV15 and TRBJ2-2; 8 bases agree with TRBD1. CDR3 length equals 16 residues. J was trimmed by 5 bases and V by 5 bases; bases with no gene match: 10. CDR1 and CDR2 (germline): LNHNV, YYDKDF (reference sequence). The DNA for the CDR3 is TGTGCCACCAGCTGGAGGCAGGGGGCTGGTACCGGGGAGCTGTTTTTT. Its translation: CATSWRQGAGTGELFF.

The rearrangement links TRBV6-2 or TRBV6-3 to TRBJ2-3; TRBD2 is a possible D gene (5 bases). The CDR3 is made up of 11 amino acids. Trimming removed 5 bases from V and 6 bases from J, with 6 bases in between. Germline CDR1 MNHEY, CDR2 SVGEGT. The DNA for the CDR3 is TGTGCCAGCAGTGAGCGGGATACGCAGTATTTT. Its translation is CASSERDTQYF.

This rearrangement joins TRBV19 to TRBJ1-1; a weak D match, TRBD1 (6 bases). This CDR3 contains 13 residues. Germline V lookup: CDR1 LNHDA, CDR2 SQIVND (reference sequence). V was trimmed by 6 bases and J by 5 bases, leaving 13 bases between them. The CDR3 sequence is CASRGGWETEAFF. The CDR3 DNA reads TGTGCCAGTAGGGGGGGCTGGGAAACTGAAGCTTTCTTT.

This chain connects TRBV19 to TRBJ2-3; 15 positions agree with TRBD2. Germline values: CDR1 LNHDA, CDR2 SQIVND (reference sequence). The CDR3 totals 19 residues. Germline trimming cut 4 bases from V and 1 base from J; bases unmatched to any gene: 9. The CDR3: CASSTLSGTSGGRTDTQYF. In nucleotides, the CDR3 is TGTGCCAGTAGTACACTCTCCGGGACTAGCGGGGGGCGCACAGATACGCAGTATTTT. The full variable domain, completed using reference TRBV19 and TRBJ2-3, is DGGITQSPKYLFRKEGQNVTLSCEQNLNHDAMYWYRQDPGQGLRLIYYSQIVNDFQKGDIAEGYSVSREKKESFPLTVTSAQKNPTAFYLCASSTLSGTSGGRTDTQYFGPGTRLTVL.

V gene TRBV3-1 (or the pseudogene TRBV3-2) combines with J gene TRBJ1-1; no definite D call. Trimming pared 1 base from V and 1 base from J, leaving 4 bases between. There are 13 residues in the CDR3. The germline V gene has CDR1 LGHDT and CDR2 YNNKEL (reference sequence). CDR3 amino acids: CASSQVGNTEAFF. CDR3 sequence (DNA): TGTGCCAGCAGCCAAGTAGGGAACACTGAAGCTTTCTTT.

This clone has a single count. The J gene is TRBJ2-2, the V gene TRBV15, with a weak D call TRBD2 (6 bases). V was cut by 3 bases and J by 4 bases, with 21 bases left in between. The V gene's germline CDR1 is LNHNV and CDR2 YYDKDF (reference sequence). The CDR3 has 18 amino acids. CDR3 protein: CATSRVGWDSISTGELFF. CDR3 nucleotides: TGTGCCACCAGCAGGGTTGGTTGGGACTCTATCTCCACCGGGGAGCTGTTTTTT.

This clone showed up just once. V is TRBV5-4 and J is TRBJ1-3; D is uncertain. V was pared by 1 base and J by 4 bases, with 12 bases between. The CDR3 totals 15 residues. The germline gives CDR1 SGHNT, CDR2 YYREEE (reference sequence). CDR3 sequence: CASSLSQSSGNTIYF. CDR3 DNA: TGTGCCAGCAGCTTGAGTCAGTCATCAGGAAACACCATATATTTT. Full variable domain (missing parts from reference TRBV5-4 and TRBJ1-3): ETGVTQSPTHLIKTRGQQVTLRCSSQSGHNTVSWYQQALGQGPQFIFQYYREEENGRGNFPPRFSGLQFPNYSSELNVNALELDDSALYLCASSLSQSSGNTIYFGEGSWLTVV.

V usage is TRBV18 and J usage is TRBJ1-1; D unresolved. This CDR3 contains 14 residues. Trimming stripped 3 bases from V and 9 bases from J, with 17 bases between. Germline V gene data show CDR1 as KGHSH and CDR2 as LQKENI. CDR3: CASSPNYERRKAFF. CDR3 nucleotides: TGTGCCAGCTCACCGAACTACGAGCGCCGGAAAGCTTTCTTT.

V and J are TRBV21-1 and TRBJ1-5; no DNA check was done on the table's D call, TRBD1. TRBV21-1 counts as a pseudogene. The CDR3 is 15 residues long. CDR3 nucleotides: TGTGCCAGCGGAATCAGGGGATATAGCAATCAGCCCCAGCATTTT. Amino acids: CASGIRGYSNQPQHF.

The chain is built from TRBV6-2 or TRBV6-3 and TRBJ1-6, with D possibly TRBD1 on 5 matching bases. The CDR3 extends over 22 amino acids. V was trimmed by 6 bases and J by 0 bases, leaving 30 bases between them. Germline CDR1 and CDR2: MNHEY and SVGEGT. This chain's CDR3 is CASSPKGAGTPKKSSYNSPLHF. CDR3 nucleotide sequence: TGTGCCAGCAGCCCAAAAGGGGCCGGGACTCCGAAAAAGAGCTCCTATAATTCACCCCTCCACTTT.